This T cell receptor (beta chain) was captured in a study of response to subunit inactivated influenza vaccine. TCRdb re-called the RT-PCR reads with MiXCR, one entry per CDR3 protein. The sample consists of about 780,000 distinct CDR3 sequences, approximately 17% of them appearing once. Study-wide results and caveats: Authors suggested each seasonal influenza vaccination recruits few new T cells.

This clonotype was counted only a few times. Its specificity is not known. This sequence originates from a man aged 45-60 years who received an inactivated influenza vaccine. Sequencing used PBMCs from blood, obtained roughly 5 days after vaccination.

The CDR3 DNA reads TGTGCCAGCAGTCCCCCCCGGGACGGATATGGCTACACCTTC. The encoded protein is CASSPPRDGYGYTF. V is TRBV12-3 or TRBV12-4 and J is TRBJ1-2; possibly TRBD1 for D (5 bases). V was shortened by 5 bases and J by 5 bases, with 15 bases between the two germline ends. The length of the CDR3 is 14 residues.